Presented here are 24 T cell receptor beta chains from one specimen sequenced in a study of post-analysis software for immune sequencing data. Their antigens are not known. Points from the study as a whole: Patients used about five TRBV segments, including TRBV5-6, TRBV5-1 and TRBV20-1, more often than controls.

Prepared libraries of TCR beta cDNA carried unique molecular identifiers. Each CDR3 protein is one row after TCRdb ran MiXCR on the PCR reads. Among roughly 700,000 distinct CDR3 sequences listed, roughly 30% were seen once. The source material was blood. The source of these receptors is a girl aged 10-17 years with multiple sclerosis.

The chain combines TRBV20-1 with TRBJ2-3; D not certain. Trimming took off 6 bases at V and 2 bases at J, with 24 bases between the two ends. This CDR3 contains 17 residues. Germline values: CDR1 DFQATT, CDR2 SNEGSKA (reference sequence). CDR3 residues: CSAPEVRRREITDTQYF. CDR3 nucleotide sequence: TGCAGTGCCCCCGAGGTACGTCGCCGAGAAATCACAGATACGCAGTATTTT.

The chain couples TRBV20-1 to TRBJ1-1, with 7 bases matching TRBD1. Per germline, CDR1 DFQATT and CDR2 SNEGSKA (reference sequence). V dropped 5 bases and J dropped 3; count of bases not matched to a gene: 6. CDR3 length equals 13 residues. CDR3 protein: CSAPRGGDTEAFF. The CDR3 DNA sequence: TGCAGTGCTCCCAGGGGGGGGGACACTGAAGCTTTCTTT.

Many counts were recorded for this clonotype. This rearrangement joins TRBV5-1 to TRBJ2-7; D is possibly TRBD1 or TRBD2 (5 bases each). The V and J ends lost 0 bases and 2 bases respectively, with 18 bases between them. Germline CDR1 reads SGHRS; CDR2 reads YFSETQ. CDR3 size: 17 residues. CDR3 loop: CASSLVSGTLNPYEQYF. CDR3 DNA: TGCGCCAGCAGCTTGGTTTCAGGGACCCTGAACCCCTACGAGCAGTACTTC.

This clonotype was picked up a small number of times. This rearrangement joins TRBV5-5 to TRBJ2-7; D remains unclear. The V gene lost 3 bases and the J gene lost 9 bases, with 10 bases spanning the gap. The CDR3 totals 11 residues. Looked up from germline, CDR1 is SGHKS and CDR2 is YYEKEE (reference sequence). CDR3 sequence: CASSSRLAQYF. In nucleotides, the CDR3 is TGTGCCAGCAGCTCACGGTTGGCGCAGTACTTC.

This clonotype has ten or more counts. The CDR3 reads CATSDQTGGSYEQYF. CDR3 nucleotide sequence: TGTGCCACCAGTGACCAGACCGGGGGGTCCTACGAGCAGTACTTC. The rearrangement uses TRBV24-1 and TRBJ2-7; 7 bases are a match to TRBD2. Germline values: CDR1 KGHDR, CDR2 SFDVKD. The J segment lost 1 base and the V segment lost 4 bases, leaving 6 bases of the junction unmatched. This CDR3 has 15 amino acids.

This clonotype was picked up a small number of times. This chain uses TRBV2 with TRBJ1-5; D is perhaps TRBD1 (5 bases). The V gene lost 9 bases and the J gene lost 6 bases, with 21 bases spanning the gap. This CDR3 comprises 15 residues. Looked up from germline, CDR1 is SNHLY and CDR2 is FYNNEI. In nucleotides, the CDR3 is TGTGCCAGAAGATTGGGGTCAGGGATGATTCAGCCCCAGCATTTT. It encodes CARRLGSGMIQPQHF.

In its sample, this clonotype was seen a few times. J is TRBJ2-1 and V is TRBV20-1; 10 nucleotides match TRBD2. CDR3 size: 19 residues. V shed 0 bases and J 5 bases; nucleotides not matched to a gene: 16. CDR1 and CDR2 from the germline V gene are DFQATT and SNEGSKA (reference sequence). This CDR3 is CSARDASPSGRAGNNEQFF. The CDR3 nucleotides are TGCAGTGCTAGAGACGCGTCCCCCAGCGGGAGGGCCGGGAACAATGAGCAGTTCTTC.

The chain uses TRBV4-2 and TRBJ1-4; no firm D call. CDR1 LGHNA and CDR2 YNFKEQ come from the germline V gene. Trimming removed 1 base from V and 3 bases from J, with 9 bases in between. The CDR3 has 15 residues. The CDR3: CASSQAQEPNEKLFF. The CDR3 nucleotides are TGTGCCAGCAGCCAAGCGCAGGAACCTAATGAAAAACTGTTTTTT.

This clonotype came up a few times. The J gene is TRBJ2-1, the V gene TRBV6-2 or TRBV6-3; 9 bases are shared with TRBD1. The ends lost 1 base at V and 7 bases at J; junction bases unmatched: 5. Germline V gene lookup returns CDR1 MNHEY and CDR2 SVGEGT. The length of the CDR3 is 15 residues. CDR3: CASSYFLTGGNEQFF. DNA of the CDR3: TGTGCCAGCAGTTACTTTCTGACAGGGGGGAATGAGCAGTTCTTC.

This clonotype was seen only a few times. The rearrangement uses TRBV3-1 and TRBJ2-7; D remains ambiguous. V was clipped by 1 base and J by 6 bases, with 7 bases between them. The length of the CDR3 is 12 residues. CDR1 is LGHDT and CDR2 is YNNKEL in the germline V gene (reference sequence). Written as DNA, the CDR3 is TGTGCCAGCAGCCAAGGGCGGCGCGAGCAGTACTTC. Amino acids: CASSQGRREQYF.

Of note for this clonotype: Its ends do not fully match the called genes, so a read error is possible. The chain combines TRBV10-3 with TRBJ2-3; tentative D call: TRBD2 (5 bases). This CDR3 contains 13 residues. Germline V lookup: CDR1 ENHRY, CDR2 SYGVKD. CDR3 amino acids: CAVSGVVTDTQYF. In DNA, the CDR3 is TGTGCCGTCAGCGGCGTAGTCACAGATACGCAGTATTTT.

This clonotype has just a few counts. The chain couples TRBV7-2 to TRBJ2-1, with a possible D match to TRBD2 (5 bases). CDR1 is SGHTA and CDR2 is FQGNSA in the germline V gene. The CDR3 is 15 amino acids. The V and J ends lost 5 bases and 7 bases respectively, with 18 bases between them. The CDR3 nucleotides are TGTGCCAGCAGCACACAACTAAGGACTGATAATGAGCAGTTCTTC. Its translation is CASSTQLRTDNEQFF.

With respect to this clonotype: With a much larger clone just one base away, this may be a read error. The rearrangement joins TRBV4-2 to TRBJ2-4; a weak D match, TRBD2 (6 bases). The germline gives CDR1 LGHNA, CDR2 YNFKEQ. This CDR3 contains 12 residues. The CDR3, as DNA: TGTGCCGGCAGCCAAGATACGGGGGAGCAGTACTTC. It yields the protein CAGSQDTGEQYF.

The CDR3 loop is CASSGTGSSRTQYF. For the CDR3, the DNA is TGTGCCAGCTCAGGTACCGGGTCCAGTCGGACCCAGTACTTC. V is TRBV18 and J is TRBJ2-7, with D hard to call. TRBJ2-5 matches the DNA end more closely, so the J call is doubtful. Germline loops: CDR1 KGHSH, CDR2 LQKENI. There are 14 residues in the CDR3.

Comments on this clonotype: A read error is possible here, since a much larger clone lies one base away. This chain connects TRBV5-8 to TRBJ2-5; 8 bases line up with TRBD1. The CDR3 length is 14 residues. With 2 bases clipped from V and 11 bases from J, the junction kept 11 bases outside the gene matches. Germline CDR1 SGHTS, CDR2 YDEGEE. CDR3 nucleotides: TGTGCCAGCAGCTTTTTGCAGGGGGCTAGTGAGCAGTACTTC. Translating it yields CASSFLQGASEQYF.

This clonotype was counted between two and nine times. This sequence joins TRBV20-1 and TRBJ2-7; D is unclear. The J call could be wrong; TRBJ2-5 is a better fit for the DNA end. The CDR3 sequence is 13 residues long. Germline V gene lookup returns CDR1 DFQATT and CDR2 SNEGSKA (reference sequence). The CDR3 spells CSAPPGKFGTQYF. DNA for the CDR3: TGCAGTGCCCCCCCTGGGAAGTTCGGGACCCAGTACTTC.

In its sample, this clonotype was seen many times. The chain links TRBV6-5 to TRBJ1-6, with no clear D. V lost 6 bases to trimming and J lost 6 bases, with 6 bases between them. The CDR3 has 12 amino acids. The V gene's germline CDR1 is MNHEY and CDR2 SVGAGI. This chain's CDR3 is CASSRSNSPLHF. The CDR3 DNA is TGTGCCAGCAGCCGCTCTAATTCACCCCTCCACTTT.

This clonotype occurred a few times. J is TRBJ2-4 and V is TRBV7-9; 7 positions match TRBD2. The J call is in doubt because the DNA end fits TRBJ2-7 better. This CDR3 region has 16 residues. The germline V gene has CDR1 SEHNR and CDR2 FQNEAQ (reference sequence). CDR3 nucleotides: TGTGCCAGCAGCCCCCTCGGGGGAGCGGGGTTCCCCGAGCAGTACTTC. This codes for CASSPLGGAGFPEQYF.

Comment on this clonotype: Its ends do not fully match the called genes, so a read error is possible. This rearrangement joins TRBV7-9 to TRBJ2-3; TRBD2 agrees at 7 bases. This CDR3 is built from 17 residues. In germline, CDR1 is SEHNR, CDR2 FQNEAQ (reference sequence). The CDR3: CASSPRGASGSTGTQYF. The CDR3 DNA follows: TGTGCCAGCAGCCCCCGTGGTGCTAGCGGAAGCACAGGTACGCAGTATTTT. The complete variable domain, with remaining parts taken from reference TRBV7-9 and TRBJ2-3, reads DTGVSQNPRHKITKRGQNVTFRCDPISEHNRLYWYRQTLGQGPEFLTYFQNEAQLEKSRLLSDRFSAERPKGSFSTLEIQRTEQGDSAMYLCASSPRGASGSTGTQYFGPGTRLTVL.

This clonotype was found a few times. V usage is TRBV6-6 and J usage is TRBJ2-1; maybe TRBD2 (6 bases). Germline V gene data show CDR1 as MNHNY and CDR2 as SVGAGI (reference sequence). V shed 5 bases and J shed 5 bases, with 7 bases lying between them. The CDR3 loop spans 12 amino acids. The CDR3 DNA follows: TGTGCCAGCAGTCGACTAGACAATGAGCAGTTCTTC. Translating gives CASSRLDNEQFF.

This clonotype was found a few times. This chain uses TRBV20-1 with TRBJ2-3; 9 bases agree with TRBD1. V lost 2 bases, J lost 4 bases, and 4 bases stayed unmatched. Germline V gene data show CDR1 as DFQATT and CDR2 as SNEGSKA (reference sequence). The CDR3 sequence is 14 residues long. CDR3 sequence (DNA): TGCAGTGCTAGAAAGGGGACAGGGCCAGATACGCAGTATTTT. It codes for CSARKGTGPDTQYF.

The gene calls are TRBV28 and TRBJ1-6, with 7 nucleotides matching TRBD1. With V trimmed by 6 bases and J by 9 bases, 8 bases remained unmatched. This CDR3 spans 14 amino acids. The germline gives CDR1 MDHEN, CDR2 SYDVKM. The CDR3 loop reads CASSARRGPSPLHF. DNA of the CDR3: TGTGCCAGCAGCGCCAGGAGGGGGCCTTCACCCCTCCACTTT.

This clonotype showed up many times. V is TRBV20-1 and J is TRBJ2-1, with a weak D call TRBD2 (6 bases). Germline lookup yields CDR1 DFQATT and CDR2 SNEGSKA (reference sequence). V shed 7 bases and J shed 4 bases, with 20 bases lying between them. The CDR3 runs 15 residues. Here the CDR3 DNA reads TGCAGTGGGCCCCGCCTACCTAGCGTTTACAATGAGCAGTTCTTC. Its translation: CSGPRLPSVYNEQFF.

The rearrangement links TRBV4-1 to TRBJ1-4; 11 bases agree with TRBD1. The CDR3 is made up of 17 amino acids. The germline V gene encodes CDR1 MGHRA and CDR2 YSYEKL. With V trimmed by 1 base and J by 5 bases, 6 bases remained unmatched. CDR3 sequence reads: CASSQVGQGARNEKLFF. The CDR3 nucleotides read TGCGCCAGCAGCCAAGTAGGACAGGGGGCGCGAAATGAAAAACTGTTTTTT.